Sequencing of this TCR beta chain was carried out in a study of blood T cell repertoires in COVID-19. Authors' analysis steps: Amplified reference gene primers provided the basis for estimating nucleated cell counts. Profiling relied on immunoSEQ multiplex PCR, and the TCRdb table lists in-frame clones only, not all of them. From that table come the V and J calls and clone size; the DNA was used to work out D and trimming. The table shows 150,000 to 200,000 clones, with roughly nine tenths occurring only once. Germline CDR1 is GTSNPN and CDR2 is SVGIG (reference sequence). This CDR3 has 14 residues. The germline V and J ends were trimmed by 3 bases and 0 bases, with 11 bases remaining between them. This clone was recorded once.

The V gene is TRBV30, the J gene TRBJ1-1, with D possibly TRBD1 on 6 matching bases. Sequencing was performed on peripheral blood. The sequence was obtained from a human donor in a cohort sampled during active COVID-19. The CDR3 loop reads CAWSRGELNTEAFF. The CDR3 DNA is TGTGCCTGGAGCAGGGGCGAATTGAACACTGAAGCTTTCTTT.